The 2 T cell receptor beta chains below come from one sample, sequenced in a study of T cell responses to AZD1222 COVID-19 vaccine. Some clones are missing from TCRdb's copy, which holds only in-frame ones; the method was immunoSEQ multiplex PCR. The sample gives some 120,000 clones, approximately 86% of which show up once; around 8.7% is in the top ten. Source: peripheral blood, taken on day 0 of AZD1222 vaccination. The receptors were gathered from an adult in good health.

The J gene is TRBJ2-3, the V gene TRBV7-8; D might be TRBD1 (6 bases). There are 15 residues in the CDR3. Trimming removed 4 bases from V and 0 bases from J, with 11 bases in between. Germline V gene data show CDR1 as SGHVS and CDR2 as FQNEAQ. CDR3 nucleotide sequence: TGTGCCAGCAGCTCTCGGACAGTTAGCACAGATACGCAGTATTTT. Amino acid sequence: CASSSRTVSTDTQYF.

The chain recombines TRBV11-2 with TRBJ2-7, with 7 bases matching TRBD1. Trimming at V came to 2 bases and at J to 0 bases, leaving 4 bases not matched to a gene. CDR3 length: 15 amino acids. Germline values: CDR1 SGHAT, CDR2 FQNNGV. CDR3 in amino acids: CASSLPGQPSYEQYF. The DNA of the CDR3 is TGTGCCAGCAGCTTACCGGGACAGCCCTCCTACGAGCAGTACTTC.